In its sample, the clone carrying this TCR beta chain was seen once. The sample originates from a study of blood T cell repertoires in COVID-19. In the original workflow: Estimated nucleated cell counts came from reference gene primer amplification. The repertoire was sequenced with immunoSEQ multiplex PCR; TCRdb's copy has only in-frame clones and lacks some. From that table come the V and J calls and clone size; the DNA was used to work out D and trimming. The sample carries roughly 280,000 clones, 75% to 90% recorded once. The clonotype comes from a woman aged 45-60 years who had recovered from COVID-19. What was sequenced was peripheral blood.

Written as DNA, the CDR3 is TGTGCCAGCAGCCTGAGCGGGAGTAGAAACAATGAGCAGTTCTTC. Residues: CASSLSGSRNNEQFF. This chain links TRBV5-5 with TRBJ2-1; TRBD2 aligns across 8 bases. Germline loops: CDR1 SGHKS, CDR2 YYEKEE (reference sequence). The CDR3 covers 15 residues. V was clipped by 4 bases and J by 5 bases; unmatched bases: 8. The full variable domain, in which reference TRBV5-5 and TRBJ2-1 provide the parts outside the CDR3, is DAGVTQSPTHLIKTRGQQVTLRCSPISGHKSVSWYQQVLGQGPQFIFQYYEKEERGRGNFPDRFSARQFPNYSSELNVNALLLGDSALYLCASSLSGSRNNEQFFGPGTRLTVL.